This T cell receptor beta chain was obtained from a study of glioma-infiltrating T cells after dendritic cell vaccination. Study-level findings and limits: Complete blood and tumor specimen sets were limited to few patients. Higher TCR clonality did not directly relate to longer survival.

Input was about 2 ug genomic DNA, or all available if less. The method was immunoSEQ multiplex PCR; TCRdb's version includes in-frame clones alone and lacks a portion of them. The sample yields tens of thousands of clones, about 85% seen once. Time point given: after dendritic cell vaccination, including at tumor progression/relapse. Only patients with spare fresh-frozen tumor and over two years of follow-up were included. CDR3 length: 16 residues. The V and J ends lost 6 bases and 0 bases, in that order; junction bases with no gene match: 7. Germline CDR1 and CDR2: MDHEN and SYDVKM. Of note for this clone: Its antigen is unknown.

The clonotype comes from a human donor with glioblastoma. Sequencing used blood, obtained after dendritic cell vaccination. This sequence joins TRBV28 and TRBJ2-1, with 8 bases lining up with TRBD2. CDR3 sequence (DNA): TGTGCCAGCAGGAAATCCGGGACTAGCTCCTACAATGAGCAGTTCTTC. Protein sequence: CASRKSGTSSYNEQFF.